The TCR beta chain described here comes from a study of early T cells in non-severe SARS-CoV-2 infection. The wider study: The input, bulk RNA from unsorted whole blood, was sequenced, and chains were unpaired. Study outcomes and limitations: Reliance on VDJdb matching favored anti-spike CD8 responses; private and CD4 specificities were missed.

The protocol attached unique molecular identifiers to individual cDNA molecules. TCRdb processed the 5' RACE reads anew with MiXCR; each CDR3 protein has one entry. The sample consists of roughly 53,000 distinct CDR3 sequences, around 10% of them appearing once. This clonotype was detected a few times. Its target is not known. The CDR3 runs to 14 residues. Germline V gives CDR1 SGHVS, CDR2 FNYEAQ. The V segment lost 5 bases and the J segment 0 bases; nucleotides outside the gene matches: 2. The chain combines TRBV7-6 with TRBJ2-3; 7 bases match TRBD1. Sequences were derived from whole blood, sampled at baseline. This TCR derives from an adult who was a healthcare worker with PCR-confirmed SARS-CoV-2 infection or an uninfected control (not recorded which). CDR3 sequence (DNA): TGTGCCAGCAGCCGGGGACAGAGCACAGATACGCAGTATTTT. Translating gives CASSRGQSTDTQYF.